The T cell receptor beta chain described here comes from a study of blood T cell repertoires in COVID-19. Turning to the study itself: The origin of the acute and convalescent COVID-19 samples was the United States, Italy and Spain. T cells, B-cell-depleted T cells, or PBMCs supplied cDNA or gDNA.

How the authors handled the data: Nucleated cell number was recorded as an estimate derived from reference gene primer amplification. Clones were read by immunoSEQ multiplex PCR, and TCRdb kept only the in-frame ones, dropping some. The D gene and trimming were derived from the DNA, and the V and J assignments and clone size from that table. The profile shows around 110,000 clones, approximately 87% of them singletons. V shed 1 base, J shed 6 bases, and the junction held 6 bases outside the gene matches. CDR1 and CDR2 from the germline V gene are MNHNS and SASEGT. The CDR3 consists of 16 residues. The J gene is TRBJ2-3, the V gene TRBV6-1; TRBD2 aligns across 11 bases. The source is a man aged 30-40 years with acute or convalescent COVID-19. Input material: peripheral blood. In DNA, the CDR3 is TGTGCCAGCAGTGAAGGGATAGCGGGAGGGCCGGATACGCAGTATTTT. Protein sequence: CASSEGIAGGPDTQYF.